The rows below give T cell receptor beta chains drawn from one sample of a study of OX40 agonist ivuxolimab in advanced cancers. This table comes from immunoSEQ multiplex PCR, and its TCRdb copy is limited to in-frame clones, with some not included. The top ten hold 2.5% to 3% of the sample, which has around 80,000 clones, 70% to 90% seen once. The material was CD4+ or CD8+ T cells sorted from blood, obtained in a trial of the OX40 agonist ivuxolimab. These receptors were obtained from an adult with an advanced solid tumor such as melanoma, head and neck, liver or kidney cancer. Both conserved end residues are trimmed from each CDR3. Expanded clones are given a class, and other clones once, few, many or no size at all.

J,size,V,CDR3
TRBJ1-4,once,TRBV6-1,ASSVGQGYEKLF
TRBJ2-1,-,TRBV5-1,ASSLAGTQSGEQF
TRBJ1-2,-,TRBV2,ASSGGQNYGYT
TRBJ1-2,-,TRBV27,ASSFTQNYGYT
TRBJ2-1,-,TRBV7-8,ASTSPTGSLIPNEQF
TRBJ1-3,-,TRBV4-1,ASSQDPNRDTIY
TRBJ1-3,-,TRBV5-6,ASSLLGSNEVGNTIY
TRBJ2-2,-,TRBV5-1,ASSLAGTNTGELF
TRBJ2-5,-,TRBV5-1,ASSPGTGPRGY
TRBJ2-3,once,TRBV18,ASSPGTVVVTDTQY
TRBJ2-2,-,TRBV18,ASSPVGDGELF
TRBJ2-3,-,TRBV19,SGGTCTDTQY
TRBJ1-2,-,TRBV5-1,ASSLGGNYGYT
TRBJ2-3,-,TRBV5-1,ASSLDLGDTQY
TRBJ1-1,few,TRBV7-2,ASSLQGAGAEAF
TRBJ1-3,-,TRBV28,ASSRTGGSGNTIY
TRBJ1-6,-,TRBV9,ASSADSGSYNSPLH
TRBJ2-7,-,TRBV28,ASSSTGTGHEQY
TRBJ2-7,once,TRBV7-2,ASSLSRAGREQY
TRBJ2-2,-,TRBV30,AWSQGITWGHGELF
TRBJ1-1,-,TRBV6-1,ASRRGVMNTEAF
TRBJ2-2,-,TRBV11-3,ASSLQGGDLTGELF
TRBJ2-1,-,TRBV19,ATLRPAGTGDRNEQF
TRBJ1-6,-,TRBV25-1,ASRGLPAGNSPLH
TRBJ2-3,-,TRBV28,ASRPFWGGEVDTQY
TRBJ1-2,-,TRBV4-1,ASSQGDEGLYGYT
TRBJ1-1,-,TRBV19,ASSVQGAGNTEAF
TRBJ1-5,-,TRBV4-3,ASVGEPIWPQH
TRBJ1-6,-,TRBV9,ASSVTGDGYSPLH
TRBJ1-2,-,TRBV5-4,ASSLSRNYGYT
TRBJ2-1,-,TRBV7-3,ASSLRQGDDEQF
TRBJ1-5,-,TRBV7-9,ASSLTGDNQPQH
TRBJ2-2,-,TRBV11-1,ASSLQGASGELF
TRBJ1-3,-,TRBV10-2,ASSEPPAGVSGNTIY
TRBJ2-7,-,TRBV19,ASSIAPSSGSSYEQY
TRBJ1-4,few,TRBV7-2,ATHPGTANEKLF
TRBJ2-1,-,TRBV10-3,AINPGPGANEQF
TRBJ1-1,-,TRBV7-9,ASSRQGEGTEAF
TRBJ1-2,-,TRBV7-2,ASSHSPEDGYT
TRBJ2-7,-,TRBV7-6,ASSPRGGGFYEQY
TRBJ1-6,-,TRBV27,ASSGSRGRSYNSPLH